These T cell receptor beta chains were read from a single sample in a study of blood T cells in healthy people across ages. From the 5' RACE reads, TCRdb called clonotypes with MiXCR, one entry per CDR3 protein. Found here are about 1.8 million distinct CDR3 sequences, about 50% of them singletons; the top ten hold over 2%. The specimen was blood. These receptors were collected from a woman aged 40 to 50 in good health. Each CDR3 is given without its conserved first and last residue. Size tells how often a clone was seen (once, few, many) or the class of an expanded clone, and some rows leave it out.

TRBV7-8	TRBJ1-1	.	ASSLATVGTANTEAF
TRBV6-5	TRBJ2-7	.	ASTSRGRREQY
TRBV6-5	TRBJ1-6	.	ASTRGQGWDSPLH
TRBV27	TRBJ2-7	.	ASSPSSGQNLNEQY
TRBV7-9	TRBJ1-2	.	ASSPRREYGYT
TRBV5-1	TRBJ2-3	.	ASSPGTSGLNTDTQY
TRBV9	TRBJ1-6	.	ASSSQYNSPLH
TRBV6-6	TRBJ1-1	.	ASLSSGFVRTEAF
TRBV4-1	TRBJ1-6	once	ASSQDQGGLGNSPLH
TRBV7-9	TRBJ2-3	few	ASSRTRTVLGSTDTQY
TRBV20-1	TRBJ2-5	.	SAPRWGETQY
TRBV3-1	TRBJ1-2	.	ASSQDIRTGGINGYT
TRBV20-1	TRBJ2-1	.	SARGSGGADNEQF
TRBV28	TRBJ2-7	few	ASRRGQGSDEQY
TRBV5-1	TRBJ2-1	.	ASSFTSKVAVKTQF
TRBV6-2/TRBV6-3	TRBJ2-1	.	ASSYSTPSYNEQF
TRBV20-1	TRBJ2-3	.	SVGREGASADTQY
TRBV28	TRBJ2-7	.	ASSETKVGGRRYEQY
TRBV7-2	TRBJ2-5	few	ASSLGAGEVMETQY
TRBV12-3/TRBV12-4	TRBJ2-3	.	ASSCGMTATQY
TRBV10-3	TRBJ2-3	.	AISEAAGAEDTQY
TRBV29-1	TRBJ1-2	few	SVETGESYGYT
TRBV4-2	TRBJ2-5	.	ASSQSTPDNEQY
TRBV11-2	TRBJ2-1	.	ASSPPGYAADEQF
TRBV10-3	TRBJ1-5	once	AISDEGRTAAQPQH
TRBV20-1	TRBJ1-2	.	SARDRVVGYGYT
TRBV7-2	TRBJ2-5	many	ASSPHYQETQY
TRBV29-1	TRBJ1-2	few	SVDTRTGVPANYGYT
TRBV4-1	TRBJ2-7	few	ASSQEDGYLYEQY
TRBV7-9	TRBJ2-6	.	ASSSNTVAGANVLT
TRBV5-1	.	once	AGSLAGRSIQETQY
TRBV9	TRBJ2-1	few	ASNPAGAGNEQF
TRBV29-1	TRBJ1-5	.	SVGSGEGNQPQH
TRBV2	TRBJ2-5	.	ASNRQGRSETQY
TRBV29-1	TRBJ2-5	.	SVGRGDQY
TRBV27	TRBJ1-3	.	ASSPRPSGNTIY
TRBV20-1	TRBJ2-3	.	SARDLGTSTDTQY
TRBV20-1	.	.	SARVLTSGGGSYNEQY
TRBV20-1	TRBJ1-2	.	SARDPGFGYT
TRBV3-1	TRBJ2-4	few	ASSQDFAGGSAKNIQY
TRBV9	TRBJ2-3	.	ASSGRAGGNTDTQY
TRBV21-1	TRBJ1-4	few	ASSWERVGGEKLF
TRBV12-3/TRBV12-4	.	few	ASTIRGPEETQY
TRBV29-1	TRBJ1-5	.	SVKTGGLGESNQPQH
TRBV11-3	TRBJ2-2	.	ASSQQGPPNTGELF
TRBV12-3/TRBV12-4	TRBJ2-3	.	ASSLPASGPDTQY
TRBV18	TRBJ2-4	once	ASSPGIGLNIQY
TRBV5-1	TRBJ2-6	.	ASSLAVGITGANVLT
TRBV20-1	TRBJ2-5	few	SAARRGMGEETQY
TRBV6-2/TRBV6-3	TRBJ2-3	.	ASGLRASTDTQY
TRBV20-1	TRBJ1-4	.	SARDLNRANEKLF
TRBV13	TRBJ2-5	.	ASSHIQVAETQY
TRBV3-1	TRBJ1-5	.	ASSRQGPNQPQH
TRBV7-8	TRBJ2-7	few	ASSVGQLYEQY
TRBV2	TRBJ2-6	.	ASKRLTGANVLT
TRBV6-2/TRBV6-3	TRBJ1-2	.	ASSSRQGLHGYT
TRBV4-1	.	.	ASSQDVVSYEQY